The 20 T cell receptor beta chains below come from one sample, sequenced in a study of cytomegalovirus exposure and HLA in healthy donors. In the PCR, 60 Vbeta and 13 Jbeta primers were used. Using immunoSEQ multiplex PCR, the repertoire was profiled, and TCRdb retains in-frame clones only, with some absent. Of 100,000 to 150,000 clones in the sample, approximately 85% were seen once. Sequencing was done on a sample of PBMCs. These receptors all stem from a boy aged 5 to 17 in good health and CMV-seronegative.

V usage is TRBV19 and J usage is TRBJ2-1, with TRBD2 as a possible D gene (6 bases). Trimming cost V 6 bases and J 2 bases, with 23 bases left between them. Germline V gene sequence: CDR1 LNHDA, CDR2 SQIVND (reference sequence). This CDR3 has 18 amino acids. This chain's CDR3 is CASRNAARLAAPYNEQFF. DNA of the CDR3: TGTGCCAGTAGAAACGCTGCCCGTTTAGCGGCCCCCTACAATGAGCAGTTCTTC.

The J gene is TRBJ2-5, the V gene TRBV7-2; the match to TRBD1 covers 9 bases. This CDR3 has 15 amino acids. The V gene's germline CDR1 is SGHTA and CDR2 FQGNSA. V shed 3 bases, J shed 3 bases, and the junction held 5 bases outside the gene matches. This CDR3 reads CASSLPGQGEETQYF. The CDR3 DNA sequence: TGTGCCAGCAGCTTGCCGGGACAGGGTGAAGAGACCCAGTACTTC.

The rearrangement links TRBV7-2 to TRBJ2-1; TRBD2 aligns across 13 bases. The length of the CDR3 is 15 residues. V lost 5 bases and J lost 6; bases outside the gene matches: 4. The V gene's germline CDR1 is SGHTA and CDR2 FQGNSA. The CDR3 is CASSTGLAGINEQFF. DNA for the CDR3: TGTGCCAGCAGCACGGGACTAGCGGGGATCAATGAGCAGTTCTTC.

The chain combines TRBV19 with TRBJ1-1, with D tentatively TRBD1 (6 bases). In germline, CDR1 is LNHDA, CDR2 SQIVND (reference sequence). Trimming removed 2 bases at V and 3 bases at J, with 19 bases between. The CDR3 covers 17 residues. The CDR3, as DNA: TGTGCCAGTAGTATATTAGGTACCAGGGGACGGGACACTGAAGCTTTCTTT. The encoded protein is CASSILGTRGRDTEAFF.

This clone was recorded once. V gene TRBV30 combines with J gene TRBJ2-1; the match to TRBD2 covers 11 bases. The CDR3 totals 15 residues. The germline gives CDR1 GTSNPN, CDR2 SVGIG (reference sequence). Trimming removed 3 bases from V and 5 bases from J; junction bases left unmatched: 6. CDR3 loop: CAWRKPGLADNEQFF. The CDR3 DNA follows: TGTGCCTGGAGGAAACCGGGACTAGCGGACAATGAGCAGTTCTTC.

The gene calls are TRBV7-3 and TRBJ2-5; D might be TRBD1 (6 bases). V was cut by 5 bases and J by 0 bases, with 10 bases left in between. CDR1 and CDR2 (germline): SGHTA, FQGTGA. CDR3 length: 14 residues. The CDR3 here is CASSSTGYQETQYF. Here the CDR3 DNA reads TGTGCCAGCAGCAGTACAGGGTACCAAGAGACCCAGTACTTC.

CDR3 DNA sequence: TGTGCCAGCAGCAATCCCGGGACTAGAGCTAACATTCAGTACTTC. This encodes CASSNPGTRANIQYF. This chain uses TRBV7-2 with TRBJ2-4; 8 nucleotides align to TRBD2. Trimming removed 5 bases from V and 7 bases from J; junction bases left unmatched: 10. CDR1 SGHTA and CDR2 FQGNSA come from the germline V gene. The CDR3 spans 15 residues.

The rearrangement joins TRBV2 to TRBJ1-6; D uncertain. Germline V CDR1 and CDR2: SNHLY, FYNNEI. Trimming took off 1 base at V and 10 bases at J, with 11 bases between the two ends. The CDR3 covers 14 residues. The CDR3 region is CASSEGSSTSPLHF. The CDR3 nucleotides read TGTGCCAGCAGTGAAGGCAGTTCAACATCACCCCTCCACTTT.

V usage is TRBV5-1 and J usage is TRBJ2-1; 10 positions agree with TRBD1. V was clipped by 4 bases and J by 6 bases; unmatched bases: 10. This CDR3 is built from 16 residues. Germline values: CDR1 SGHRS, CDR2 YFSETQ. CDR3 in DNA: TGCGCCAGCAGCCCCTTGGGACAGGGGAGGGTCAATGAGCAGTTCTTC. Protein sequence: CASSPLGQGRVNEQFF.

This chain connects TRBV6-1 to TRBJ2-5; the D is unclear. Germline V gene lookup returns CDR1 MNHNS and CDR2 SASEGT. Trimming removed 6 bases at V and 1 base at J, with 9 bases between. There are 13 residues in the CDR3. In nucleotides, the CDR3 is TGTGCCAGCAGGGTAAACATCCAAGAGACCCAGTACTTC. Its protein is CASRVNIQETQYF.

This rearrangement joins TRBV10-2 to TRBJ1-1; D unresolved. Germline V lookup: CDR1 WSHSY, CDR2 SAAADI. V was shortened by 2 bases and J by 10 bases, with 8 bases between the two germline ends. The CDR3 extends over 11 amino acids. The CDR3 DNA reads TGCGCCAGCAGTGAGAATATTGTAGCTTTCTTT. This sequence encodes CASSENIVAFF.

The rearrangement links TRBV5-6 to TRBJ2-7; 7 bases align to TRBD2. With 1 base clipped from V and 2 bases from J, the junction kept 3 bases outside the gene matches. The CDR3 extends over 14 amino acids. The germline CDR1 and CDR2 sequences are SGHDT and YYEEEE. In nucleotides, the CDR3 is TGTGCCAGCAGCTTGTGGGGGGGGGCCTACGAGCAGTACTTC. It specifies CASSLWGGAYEQYF.

As for this clone: Other DNA sequences in the same sample also yield this CDR3. The chain recombines TRBV6-5 with TRBJ2-2; tentatively, D is TRBD1 (6 bases). V was pared by 2 bases and J by 4 bases, with 11 bases between. Germline-derived CDR1 and CDR2 are MNHEY and SVGAGI. The CDR3 is made up of 15 amino acids. CDR3 coding DNA: TGTGCCAGCAGTTACGGGGGCGGTGGCACCGGGGAGCTGTTTTTT. Its translation: CASSYGGGGTGELFF.

The rearrangement uses TRBV7-8 and TRBJ2-3; 9 bases are shared with TRBD2. V trimming: 1 base; J trimming: 1 base; junction bases outside the gene matches: 9. Germline CDR1 reads SGHVS; CDR2 reads FQNEAQ. The CDR3 extends over 18 amino acids. In DNA form, the CDR3 reads TGTGCCAGCAGCTTAGTGGGTAGCGGGGGAACCCGCACAGATACGCAGTATTTT. Its protein is CASSLVGSGGTRTDTQYF.

This clone has only one observation. V and J are TRBV29-1 and TRBJ2-1; D is perhaps TRBD1 (5 bases). Per germline, CDR1 SQVTM and CDR2 ANQGSEA. V was pared by 2 bases and J by 2 bases, with 13 bases between. There are 15 residues in the CDR3. The CDR3 here is CSVESVQETYNEQFF. In DNA form, the CDR3 reads TGCAGCGTTGAATCGGTACAGGAGACCTACAATGAGCAGTTCTTC.

This clone was found a few times. The chain is built from TRBV7-8 and TRBJ2-5; a possible D gene is TRBD2 (5 bases). Matching the DNA end better, TRBJ2-7 makes the J call doubtful. This CDR3 is 15 amino acids long. Germline CDR1 is SGHVS and CDR2 is FQNEAQ. The CDR3 DNA reads as TGTGCCAGCAGCTTAGGCCGGAGACGGGGTAACGAGCAGTACTTC. Protein sequence: CASSLGRRRGNEQYF.

V gene TRBV4-1 combines with J gene TRBJ1-6; D is unresolved. The V gene lost 5 bases and the J gene lost 7 bases, with 6 bases spanning the gap. This CDR3 region has 12 residues. The V gene's germline CDR1 is MGHRA and CDR2 YSYEKL. The CDR3 is CASSGENSPLHF. CDR3 nucleotide sequence: TGCGCCAGCAGCGGAGAGAATTCACCCCTCCACTTT.

CDR3: CASTDANTGIAEAFF. CDR3 sequence (DNA): TGTGCCAGCACCGACGCCAATACAGGGATTGCTGAAGCTTTCTTT. V is TRBV6-6 and J is TRBJ1-1; TRBD1 might be the D (6 bases). The germline V gene encodes CDR1 MNHNY and CDR2 SVGAGI (reference sequence). CDR3 length: 15 amino acids. The V end lost 7 bases, the J end lost 6 bases, and 21 bases lay between the germline ends.

This clone was observed a handful of times. V usage is TRBV30 and J usage is TRBJ2-7; a possible D gene is TRBD2 (5 bases). Germline values: CDR1 GTSNPN, CDR2 SVGIG (reference sequence). The V and J ends lost 3 bases and 4 bases respectively, with 10 bases between them. This CDR3 has 12 residues. The CDR3 sequence is CAWRGVAYEQYF. CDR3 nucleotide sequence: TGTGCCTGGAGGGGAGTGGCATACGAGCAGTACTTC.

This rearrangement joins TRBV14 to TRBJ2-5; TRBD1 matches 7 bases. Trimming removed 1 base from V and 5 bases from J; junction bases left unmatched: 7. The CDR3 is 15 amino acids. CDR1 SGHDN and CDR2 FVKESK come from the germline V gene. CDR3 coding DNA: TGTGCCAGCAGCCAAGGAAGTACAGGGGTCGAGACCCAGTACTTC. It specifies CASSQGSTGVETQYF.